What follows is one T cell receptor (beta chain) and its context. Its antigen remains unidentified. The data were taken from a study of shared clonotypes between healthy human individuals. General study findings and limits: An anticipated effect of sequencing depth on clonotype sharing among donors was recognized. Between a handful of donors, naive CD4 clonotypes were shared at a level of around 5.1%.

Authors' data handling: Without quality scores, immunoSEQ junctional reads could not be filtered like full-length reads. Only in-frame clones appear in the TCRdb table, and some are missing; sequencing was by immunoSEQ multiplex PCR. V and J calls and clone size follow that table, whereas D and trimming were derived from the DNA. The sample has about 1.1 million clones; 60% to 85% are singletons. The junction had 10 bases not matched to a gene; V was cut back by 6 bases and J by 5 bases. CDR1 SNHLY and CDR2 FYNNEI come from the germline V gene. The CDR3 is 15 amino acids. The authors divided CD4+ cells into CD45RA+ naive and CD45RA-negative memory subsets.

The TCR originated in a man younger than 35 in good health. Some clones in this sample may be carry-over from other donors' samples. Sequenced: memory CD4+ T cells from PBMCs. Subset: CD45RA-negative fraction. The rearrangement joins TRBV2 to TRBJ1-1, with TRBD1 matching 9 bases. CDR3 residues: CASSLEQGAGTEAFF. CDR3 DNA sequence: TGTGCCAGCAGCCTGGAACAGGGGGCAGGAACTGAAGCTTTCTTT.